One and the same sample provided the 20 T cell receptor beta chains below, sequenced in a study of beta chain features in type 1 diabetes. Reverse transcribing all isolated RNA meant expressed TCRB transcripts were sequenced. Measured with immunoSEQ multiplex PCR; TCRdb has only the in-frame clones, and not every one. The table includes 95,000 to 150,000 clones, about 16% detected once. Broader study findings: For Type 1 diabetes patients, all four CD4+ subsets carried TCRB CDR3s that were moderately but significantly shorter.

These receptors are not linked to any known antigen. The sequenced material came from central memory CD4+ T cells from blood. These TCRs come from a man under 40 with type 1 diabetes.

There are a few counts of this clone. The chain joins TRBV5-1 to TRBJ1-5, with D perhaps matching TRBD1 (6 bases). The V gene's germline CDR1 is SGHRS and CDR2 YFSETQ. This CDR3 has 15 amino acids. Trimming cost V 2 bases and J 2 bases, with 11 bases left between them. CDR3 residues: CASSLQGEGNQPQHF. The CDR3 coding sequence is TGCGCCAGCAGCTTACAGGGAGAGGGCAATCAGCCCCAGCATTTT.

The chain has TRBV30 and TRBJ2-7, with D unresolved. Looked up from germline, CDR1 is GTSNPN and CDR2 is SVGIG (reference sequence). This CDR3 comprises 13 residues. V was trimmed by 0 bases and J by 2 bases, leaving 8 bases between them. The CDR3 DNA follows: TGTGCCTGGAGTGTAAGCACCCCCTACGAGCAGTACTTC. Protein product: CAWSVSTPYEQYF.

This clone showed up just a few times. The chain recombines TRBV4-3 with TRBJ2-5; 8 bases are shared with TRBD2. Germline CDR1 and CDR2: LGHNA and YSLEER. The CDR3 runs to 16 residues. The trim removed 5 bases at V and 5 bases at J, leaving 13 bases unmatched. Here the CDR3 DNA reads TGCGCCAGCAGCTCCACTACTTTCGGGGGGGCCGAGACCCAGTACTTC. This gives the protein CASSSTTFGGAETQYF.

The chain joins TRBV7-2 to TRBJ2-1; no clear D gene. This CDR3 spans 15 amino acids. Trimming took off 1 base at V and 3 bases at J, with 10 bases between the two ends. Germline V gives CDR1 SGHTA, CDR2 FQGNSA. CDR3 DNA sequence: TGTGCCAGCAGCTTAGGATCGGCAGTCTACAATGAGCAGTTCTTC. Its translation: CASSLGSAVYNEQFF.

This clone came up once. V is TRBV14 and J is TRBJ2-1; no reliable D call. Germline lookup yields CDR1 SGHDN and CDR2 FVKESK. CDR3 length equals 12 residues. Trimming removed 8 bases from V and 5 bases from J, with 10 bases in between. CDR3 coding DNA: TGTGCCAGCGGCCGCAAGGACAATGAGCAGTTCTTC. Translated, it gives CASGRKDNEQFF.

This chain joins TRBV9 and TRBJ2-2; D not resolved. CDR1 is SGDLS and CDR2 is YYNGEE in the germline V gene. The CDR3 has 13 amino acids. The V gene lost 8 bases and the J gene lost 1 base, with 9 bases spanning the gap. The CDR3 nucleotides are TGTGCCAGTGGACGAGTGAACACCGGGGAGCTGTTTTTT. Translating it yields CASGRVNTGELFF.

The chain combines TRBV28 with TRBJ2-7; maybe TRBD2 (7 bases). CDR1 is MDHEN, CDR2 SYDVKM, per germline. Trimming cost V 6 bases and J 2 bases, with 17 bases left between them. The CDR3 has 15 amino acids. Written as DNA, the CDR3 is TGTGCCAGCAGCCCCAGACGGGGGGCCACCTACGAGCAGTACTTC. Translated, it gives CASSPRRGATYEQYF.

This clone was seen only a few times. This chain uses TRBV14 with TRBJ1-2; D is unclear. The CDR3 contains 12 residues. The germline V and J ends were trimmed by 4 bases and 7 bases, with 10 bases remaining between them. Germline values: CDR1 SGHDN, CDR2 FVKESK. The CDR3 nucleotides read TGTGCCAGCAGCCCGAATCAAGTTGGCTACACCTTC. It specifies CASSPNQVGYTF.

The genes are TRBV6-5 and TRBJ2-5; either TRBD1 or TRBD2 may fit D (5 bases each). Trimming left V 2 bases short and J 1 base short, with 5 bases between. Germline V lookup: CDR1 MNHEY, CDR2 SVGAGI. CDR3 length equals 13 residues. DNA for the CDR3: TGTGCCAGCAGTTACGGGGGCCAAGAGACCCAGTACTTC. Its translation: CASSYGGQETQYF.

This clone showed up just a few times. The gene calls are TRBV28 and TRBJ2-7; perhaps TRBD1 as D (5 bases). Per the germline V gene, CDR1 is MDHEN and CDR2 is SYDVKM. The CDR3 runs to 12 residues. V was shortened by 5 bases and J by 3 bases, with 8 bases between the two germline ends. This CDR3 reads CASSPGYYEQYF. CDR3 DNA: TGTGCCAGCAGTCCAGGGTACTACGAGCAGTACTTC.

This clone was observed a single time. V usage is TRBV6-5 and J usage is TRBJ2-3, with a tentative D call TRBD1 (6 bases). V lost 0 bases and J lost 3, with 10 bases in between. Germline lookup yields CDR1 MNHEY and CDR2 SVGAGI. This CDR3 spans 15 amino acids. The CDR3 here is CASSYSSRGTDTQYF. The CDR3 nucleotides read TGTGCCAGCAGTTACTCATCTAGGGGGACAGATACGCAGTATTTT.

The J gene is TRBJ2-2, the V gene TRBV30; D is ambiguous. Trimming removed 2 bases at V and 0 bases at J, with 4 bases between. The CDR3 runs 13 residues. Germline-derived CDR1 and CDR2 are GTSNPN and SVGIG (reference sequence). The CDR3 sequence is CAWSPANTGELFF. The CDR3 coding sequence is TGTGCCTGGAGTCCCGCGAACACCGGGGAGCTGTTTTTT.

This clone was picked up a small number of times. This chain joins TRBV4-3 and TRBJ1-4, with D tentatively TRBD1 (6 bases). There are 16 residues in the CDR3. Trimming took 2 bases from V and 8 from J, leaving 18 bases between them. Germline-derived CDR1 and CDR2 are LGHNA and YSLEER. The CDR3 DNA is TGCGCCAGCAGCCAACCCGCAACAGGGCCGGAGGAAAAACTGTTTTTT. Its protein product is CASSQPATGPEEKLFF.

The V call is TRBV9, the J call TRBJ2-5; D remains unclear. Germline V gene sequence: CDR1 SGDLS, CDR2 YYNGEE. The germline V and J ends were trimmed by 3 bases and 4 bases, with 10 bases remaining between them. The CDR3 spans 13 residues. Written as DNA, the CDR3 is TGTGCCAGCAGCGAGGCCCCGGGAGAGACCCAGTACTTC. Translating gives CASSEAPGETQYF.

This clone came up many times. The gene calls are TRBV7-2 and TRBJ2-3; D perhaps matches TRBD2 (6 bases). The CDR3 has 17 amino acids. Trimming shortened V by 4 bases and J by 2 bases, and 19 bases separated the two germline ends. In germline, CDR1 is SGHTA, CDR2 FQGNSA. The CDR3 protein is CASSSPLGGRTTDTQYF. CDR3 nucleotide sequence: TGTGCCAGCAGCTCCCCCTTGGGGGGACGGACCACAGATACGCAGTATTTT.

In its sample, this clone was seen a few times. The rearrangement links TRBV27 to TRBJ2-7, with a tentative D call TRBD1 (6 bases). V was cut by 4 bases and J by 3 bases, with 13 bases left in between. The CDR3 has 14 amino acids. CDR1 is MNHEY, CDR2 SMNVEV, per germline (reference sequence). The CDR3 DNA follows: TGTGCCAGCAGTTACAGGGCAGGGGACTACGAGCAGTACTTC. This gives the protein CASSYRAGDYEQYF.

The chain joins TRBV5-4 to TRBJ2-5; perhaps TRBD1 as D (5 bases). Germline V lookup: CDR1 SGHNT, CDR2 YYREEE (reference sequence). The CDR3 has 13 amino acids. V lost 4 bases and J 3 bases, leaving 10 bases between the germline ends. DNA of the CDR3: TGTGCCAGCAGCGGCGTCAGGGAAGAGACCCAGTACTTC. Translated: CASSGVREETQYF.

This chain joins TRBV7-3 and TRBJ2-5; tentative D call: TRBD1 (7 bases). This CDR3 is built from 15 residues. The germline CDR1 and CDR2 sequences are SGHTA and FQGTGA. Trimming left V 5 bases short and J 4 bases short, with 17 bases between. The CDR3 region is CASSLGGGEGETQYF. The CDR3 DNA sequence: TGTGCCAGCAGCCTTGGAGGGGGCGAGGGAGAGACCCAGTACTTC.

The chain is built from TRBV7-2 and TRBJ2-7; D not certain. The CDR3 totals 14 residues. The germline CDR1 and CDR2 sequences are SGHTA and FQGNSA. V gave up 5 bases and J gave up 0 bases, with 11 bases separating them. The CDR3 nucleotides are TGTGCCAGCAGCCACCTTTGGAGCTCCTACGAGCAGTACTTC. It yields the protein CASSHLWSSYEQYF.

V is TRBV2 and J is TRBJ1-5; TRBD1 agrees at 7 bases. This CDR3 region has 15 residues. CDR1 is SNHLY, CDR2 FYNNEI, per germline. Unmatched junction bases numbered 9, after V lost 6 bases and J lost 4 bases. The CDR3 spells CASSVLDRTNQPQHF. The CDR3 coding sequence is TGTGCCAGCAGCGTCTTGGACAGGACGAATCAGCCCCAGCATTTT.